The 6 T cell receptor beta chains in this list originate from one sample, sequenced in a study of blood T cell repertoires in COVID-19. Some clones are missing from TCRdb's copy, which holds only in-frame ones; the method was immunoSEQ multiplex PCR. The data show 100,000 to 150,000 clones, over 75% seen once. The sequenced sample was peripheral blood. All receptors come from a man aged 55-75 years with acute or convalescent COVID-19.

The J gene is TRBJ2-7, the V gene TRBV9; 7 positions agree with TRBD2. V gave up 4 bases and J gave up 0 bases; unmatched junction bases: 4. Germline CDR1 is SGDLS and CDR2 is YYNGEE. The CDR3 consists of 14 residues. CDR3: CASSPGGLSYEQYF. CDR3 DNA: TGTGCCAGCAGCCCGGGAGGACTCTCCTACGAGCAGTACTTC.

V is TRBV27 and J is TRBJ1-1, with a weak D call TRBD1 (5 bases). From germline, CDR1 is MNHEY and CDR2 SMNVEV (reference sequence). The CDR3 runs to 17 residues. V was shortened by 4 bases and J by 1 base, with 19 bases between the two germline ends. The DNA for the CDR3 is TGTGCCAGCAGTTGGACCGGGACTCGGCTGGGGAACACTGAAGCTTTCTTT. The encoded protein is CASSWTGTRLGNTEAFF.

This chain uses TRBV12-3 or TRBV12-4 with TRBJ2-3, with D possibly matching TRBD2 (5 bases). The ends were cut back, 3 bases at V and 1 base at J, with 5 bases in the middle. This CDR3 region has 13 residues. The CDR3 is CASSLRGTDTQYF. The CDR3 coding sequence is TGTGCCAGCAGTTTGAGGGGCACAGATACGCAGTATTTT.

The V and J genes are TRBV10-3 and TRBJ2-1, with 14 bases that match TRBD2. Germline V gene data show CDR1 as ENHRY and CDR2 as SYGVKD. This CDR3 spans 15 amino acids. The ends lost 2 bases at V and 9 bases at J; junction bases unmatched: 3. CDR3 nucleotide sequence: TGTGCCATCAGTGAGCCGGGACTAGCGGGAGTTGAGCAGTTCTTC. It encodes CAISEPGLAGVEQFF.

This CDR3 is CASSPGNEQFF. The CDR3, as DNA: TGTGCCAGCAGTCCAGGCAATGAGCAGTTCTTC. This chain links TRBV5-5 with TRBJ2-1; D is unclear. The V end was cut by 5 bases, the J end by 6 bases, with 6 bases between. Germline lookup yields CDR1 SGHKS and CDR2 YYEKEE (reference sequence). The CDR3 extends over 11 amino acids.

The chain is built from TRBV11-1 and TRBJ2-6, with D tentatively TRBD1 (6 bases). The CDR3 sequence is 14 residues long. Germline V gene sequence: CDR1 SGHAT, CDR2 FQDESV (reference sequence). V was cut by 6 bases and J by 0 bases, with 6 bases left in between. The CDR3 protein is CASRDSSGANVLTF. CDR3 DNA: TGTGCCAGCAGGGACAGCTCTGGGGCCAACGTCCTGACTTTC.